Below, 15 T cell receptor beta chains from the same sample are listed, as sequenced in a study of read filtering for tumor transcriptome and immune sequencing. This library used about 360 ng RNA and molecular barcoded adaptors spanning alpha/delta and beta/gamma chains. A single record per CDR3 protein comes from TCRdb applying MiXCR to the reads. The table records 35,000 to 50,000 distinct CDR3 sequences, about 10% of them present only once. The specimen was a population of CD138-negative cells sorted from bone marrow. The receptors shown here come from a donor over 35 with multiple myeloma.

Concerning this clonotype itself: A read error may explain this, as a much larger clone is one base away. The CDR3 does not close with the conserved phenylalanine or tryptophan, likely indicating a read error. In DNA, the CDR3 is TGTGCCAGCAGGACCGAGGGGGAGACCCAGTACTCC. This sequence encodes CASRTEGETQYS. This sequence joins TRBV12-3 or TRBV12-4 and TRBJ2-5; TRBD1 or TRBD2 may be the D gene (5 bases each). V was shortened by 6 bases and J by 5 bases, with 10 bases between the two germline ends. The CDR3 consists of 12 residues.

This clonotype was detected ten times or more. The chain has TRBV6-2 or TRBV6-3 and TRBJ1-5; D is ambiguous. CDR3 length: 12 amino acids. Germline V gene data show CDR1 as MNHEY and CDR2 as SVGEGT. V dropped 6 bases and J dropped 4 bases, with 7 bases sitting between them. The CDR3 sequence is CASREVNQPQHF. CDR3 DNA sequence: TGTGCCAGCAGGGAAGTTAATCAGCCCCAGCATTTT.

This clonotype was detected ten times or more. This sequence joins TRBV5-1 and TRBJ2-1; D unclear. The CDR3 has 13 residues. Trimming removed 0 bases at V and 5 bases at J, with 6 bases between. The germline V gene has CDR1 SGHRS and CDR2 YFSETQ. CDR3 amino acids: CASSLGEHNEQFF. DNA for the CDR3: TGCGCCAGCAGCTTGGGCGAACACAATGAGCAGTTCTTC.

This clonotype has only a few counts. A read error may produce the germline difference seen at one junction end. The V and J genes are TRBV20-1 and TRBJ2-5; 11 bases are a match to TRBD2. The germline V gene encodes CDR1 DFQATT and CDR2 SNEGSKA (reference sequence). CDR3 length equals 14 residues. Here the CDR3 DNA reads TGCAGCGCTAATAGCGGGGGGGCATATGAGACCCAGTACTTC. Protein product: CSANSGGAYETQYF.

This clonotype was seen many times. V is TRBV7-2 and J is TRBJ2-3; the match to TRBD2 covers 7 bases. The CDR3 has 14 amino acids. The J segment lost 5 bases and the V segment lost 1 base, leaving 3 bases of the junction unmatched. Per the germline V gene, CDR1 is SGHTA and CDR2 is FQGNSA. The CDR3 sequence is CASSLVGGGDTQYF. The CDR3 DNA follows: TGTGCCAGCAGCTTAGTGGGGGGGGGAGATACGCAGTATTTT.

This clonotype was recorded many times. The chain uses TRBV3-1 and TRBJ1-1; D remains ambiguous. Germline V CDR1 and CDR2: LGHDT, YNNKEL (reference sequence). CDR3 length: 14 amino acids. Trimming took off 0 bases at V and 5 bases at J, with 10 bases between the two ends. Here the CDR3 reads CASSQEERVTEAFF. The CDR3 DNA sequence: TGTGCCAGCAGCCAAGAGGAGCGAGTAACTGAAGCTTTCTTT.

Many counts were recorded for this clonotype. This chain uses TRBV7-2 with TRBJ2-1; D might be TRBD2 (7 bases). The length of the CDR3 is 15 residues. Germline V CDR1 and CDR2: SGHTA, FQGNSA. Trimming removed 5 bases from V and 6 bases from J, with 17 bases in between. This CDR3 reads CASSPLGGGPNEQFF. In nucleotides, the CDR3 is TGTGCCAGCAGCCCCTTGGGGGGGGGCCCCAATGAGCAGTTCTTC.

Worth noting for this clonotype: An end of the junction differs from the germline gene, which may be a read error. The chain has TRBV28 and TRBJ1-1, with D unclear. The CDR3 runs to 15 residues. The germline gives CDR1 MDHEN, CDR2 SYDVKM. The CDR3 loop is CASSPPPGSNTDAFF. The CDR3 DNA sequence: TGTGCCAGCAGTCCTCCCCCCGGAAGCAACACTGATGCTTTCTTT.

As regards this clonotype: A much larger clone lies one base from this, so it may be a read error. This chain links TRBV7-2 with TRBJ2-5; no clear D. Germline lookup yields CDR1 SGHTA and CDR2 FQGNSA. The CDR3 length is 14 residues. The CDR3 DNA follows: TGTGCCAGCGGCTTAATTAGGGCCCAAGAGACCCAGTACTTC. Its translation is CASGLIRAQETQYF.

This clonotype was recorded many times. The CDR3 sequence: CAIRSGGGTDTQYF. For the CDR3, the DNA is TGTGCCATCAGGTCAGGGGGCGGAACAGATACGCAGTATTTT. The chain carries TRBV10-3 and TRBJ2-3; 8 bases align to TRBD1. Germline V gene sequence: CDR1 ENHRY, CDR2 SYGVKD. This CDR3 comprises 14 residues. J gave up 3 bases and V 6 bases, and 5 bases lay outside the gene matches.

The sample holds many counts of this clonotype. V is TRBV6-2 or TRBV6-3 and J is TRBJ2-3, with D unresolved. This CDR3 spans 14 amino acids. With 4 bases removed from V and 4 bases from J, the gap between germline ends came to 12 bases. The germline CDR1 and CDR2 sequences are MNHEY and SVGEGT. CDR3 region: CASSWNGYADTQYF. CDR3 bases: TGTGCCAGCAGTTGGAACGGCTACGCAGATACGCAGTATTTT.

This clonotype was picked up many times. The J gene is TRBJ2-1, the V gene TRBV30; D is undetermined. This CDR3 comprises 12 residues. The germline V gene encodes CDR1 GTSNPN and CDR2 SVGIG (reference sequence). V shed 0 bases and J shed 4 bases, with 4 bases lying between them. The CDR3 bases are TGTGCCTGGAGTGTAGGGTACAATGAGCAGTTCTTC. Its translation is CAWSVGYNEQFF.

This clonotype was detected ten times or more. J is TRBJ2-4 and V is TRBV15, with 7 nucleotides matching TRBD2. The J segment lost 3 bases and the V segment lost 1 base, leaving 6 bases of the junction unmatched. The CDR3 is 16 residues long. Germline assignment: CDR1 LNHNV and CDR2 YYDKDF (reference sequence). The CDR3, as DNA: TGTGCCACCAGCAGAGCGGGGGGTTTCGACAAAAACATTCAGTACTTC. The encoded protein is CATSRAGGFDKNIQYF.

This clonotype was counted many times. The chain recombines TRBV7-2 with TRBJ2-1; TRBD2 matches at 7 bases. Per germline, CDR1 SGHTA and CDR2 FQGNSA. With V trimmed by 1 base and J by 2 bases, 2 bases remained unmatched. The CDR3 totals 15 residues. This CDR3 reads CASSLESGAYNEQFF. CDR3 in DNA: TGTGCCAGCAGCTTAGAAAGCGGGGCCTACAATGAGCAGTTCTTC.

This clonotype appeared a few times. Only one base separates this from a far larger clonotype, so it likely reflects a read error. The chain is built from TRBV10-2 and TRBJ2-1; D tentatively reads TRBD1 or TRBD2 (5 bases each). The CDR3 contains 14 residues. Germline V lookup: CDR1 WSHSY, CDR2 SAAADI. The DNA for the CDR3 is TGTGCCAGCAGTGAGGAGGACACTTGGAATAAGCAGTTCTTC. This codes for CASSEEDTWNKQFF.